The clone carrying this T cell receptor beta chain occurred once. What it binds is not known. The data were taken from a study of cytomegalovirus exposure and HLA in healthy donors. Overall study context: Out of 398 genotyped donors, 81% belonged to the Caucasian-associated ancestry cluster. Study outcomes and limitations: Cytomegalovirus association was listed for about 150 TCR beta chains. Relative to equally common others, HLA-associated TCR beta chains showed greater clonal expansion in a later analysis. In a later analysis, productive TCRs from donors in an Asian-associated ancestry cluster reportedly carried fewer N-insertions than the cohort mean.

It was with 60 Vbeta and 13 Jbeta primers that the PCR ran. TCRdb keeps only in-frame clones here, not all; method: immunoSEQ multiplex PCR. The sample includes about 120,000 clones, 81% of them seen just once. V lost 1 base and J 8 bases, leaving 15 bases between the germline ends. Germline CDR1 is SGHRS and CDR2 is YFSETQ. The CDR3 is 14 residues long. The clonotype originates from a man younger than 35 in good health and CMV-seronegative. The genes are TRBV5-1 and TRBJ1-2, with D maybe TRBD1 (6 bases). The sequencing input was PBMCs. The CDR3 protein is CASSLQLRGGGYTF. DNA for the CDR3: TGCGCCAGCAGCTTGCAACTCAGGGGAGGGGGCTACACCTTC.